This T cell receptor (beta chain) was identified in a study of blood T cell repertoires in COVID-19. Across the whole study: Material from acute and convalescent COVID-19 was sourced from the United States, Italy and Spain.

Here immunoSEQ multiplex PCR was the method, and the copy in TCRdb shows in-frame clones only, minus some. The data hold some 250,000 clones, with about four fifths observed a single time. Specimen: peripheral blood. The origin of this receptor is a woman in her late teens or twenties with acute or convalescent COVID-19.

The CDR3 here is CASSADYRVDTEAFF. CDR3 DNA: TGTGCCAGCTCAGCAGACTACAGGGTAGACACTGAAGCTTTCTTT. This sequence joins TRBV18 and TRBJ1-1; possible D gene TRBD1, 6 bases. The CDR3 has 15 amino acids. Trimming stripped 5 bases from V and 3 bases from J, with 16 bases between. Germline V lookup: CDR1 KGHSH, CDR2 LQKENI.